The rows below give T cell receptor beta chains drawn from one sample of a study of OX40 agonist ivuxolimab in advanced cancers. Method: immunoSEQ multiplex PCR; TCRdb's copy keeps in-frame clones and lacks some. The repertoire has more than 25,000 clones, around 88% of them found once; the top ten carry about 30%. The sequencing here drew on CD4+ or CD8+ T cells sorted from blood, taken in a trial of the OX40 agonist ivuxolimab. Every receptor here comes from an adult with an advanced solid tumor such as melanoma, head and neck, liver or kidney cancer. Each CDR3 is given with its conserved first and last residue. The D gene is left open where the match is weak. Not every row has a clone size; where given, it reads once, few, many or a size class.

V	J	size	D	CDR3	DNA
TRBV28	TRBJ2-1	-	TRBD1	CASSLWTGANEQFF	TGTGCCAGCAGTTTATGGACAGGGGCCAATGAGCAGTTCTTC
TRBV6-5	TRBJ2-7	-	-	CASSIGGPHEQYF	TGTGCCAGCAGCATAGGAGGCCCCCACGAGCAGTACTTC
TRBV7-9	TRBJ1-1	-	TRBD1	CASSSIQGVEAEAFF	TGTGCCAGCAGCTCGATACAGGGGGTTGAGGCTGAAGCTTTCTTT
TRBV6-1	TRBJ1-5	-	-	CASIRGISNQPQHF	TGTGCCAGCATTCGGGGGATTAGCAATCAGCCCCAGCATTTT
TRBV4-1	TRBJ2-1	-	TRBD2	CASSPQAGTSDVYNEQFF	TGCGCCAGCAGCCCACAGGCCGGGACTAGCGATGTGTACAATGAGCAGTTCTTC
TRBV2	TRBJ1-5	-	-	CASSELGTADSNNQPQHF	TGTGCCAGCAGTGAATTGGGAACCGCCGATTCAAACAATCAGCCCCAGCATTTT
TRBV7-6	TRBJ1-5	-	-	CASSLAAGPRPQHF	TGTGCCAGCAGCTTAGCCGCAGGGCCCCGGCCCCAGCATTTT
TRBV5-6	TRBJ2-7	-	-	CASSLPSGGGYEQYF	TGTGCCAGCAGCTTGCCTAGCGGAGGGGGCTACGAGCAGTACTTC
TRBV11-1	TRBJ2-7	-	TRBD1	CASSFIGTGVYEQYF	TGTGCCAGCAGCTTCATAGGGACAGGGGTTTACGAGCAGTACTTC
TRBV6-5	TRBJ2-2	-	-	CASSYRQVPNTGELFF	TGTGCCAGCAGTTACCGGCAGGTCCCGAACACCGGGGAGCTGTTTTTT
TRBV7-8	TRBJ2-1	-	TRBD2	CASSLGHPSGVGNEQFF	TGTGCCAGCAGCTTAGGTCATCCTAGCGGGGTCGGGAATGAGCAGTTCTTC
TRBV5-6	TRBJ1-2	-	-	CASSLDRALYGYTF	TGTGCCAGCAGCTTAGATAGAGCCCTCTATGGCTACACCTTC
TRBV6-6	TRBJ1-5	few	-	CASSTRGRSNQPQHF	TGTGCCAGCAGTACCCGGGGCAGGAGCAATCAGCCCCAGCATTTT
TRBV19	TRBJ2-1	-	TRBD1	CASSTSRGRLSTWYNEQFF	TGTGCCAGTAGTACCTCCAGGGGGCGTCTTTCGACGTGGTACAATGAGCAGTTCTTC
TRBV5-4	TRBJ2-2	-	-	CASSLSPLGHELFF	TGTGCCAGCAGCTTGTCACCCTTGGGGCACGAGCTGTTTTTT
TRBV7-9	TRBJ2-5	-	-	CASSDSPGATLQETQYF	TGTGCCAGCAGCGACTCGCCGGGCGCTACCTTACAAGAGACCCAGTACTTC
TRBV7-3	TRBJ1-1	-	-	CASSLSGANTEAFF	TGTGCCAGCAGCTTAAGTGGGGCGAACACTGAAGCTTTCTTT
TRBV2	TRBJ2-1	once	TRBD2	CASRGLVAPIEQFF	TGTGCCAGCAGGGGACTAGTTGCACCAATTGAGCAGTTCTTC
TRBV7-3	TRBJ2-7	-	TRBD1	CASSWTGEYDEQYF	TGTGCCAGCAGCTGGACAGGGGAATATGACGAGCAGTACTTC
TRBV7-8	TRBJ1-4	few	TRBD1	CASTRTAGGNEKLFF	TGTGCCAGCACCCGTACCGCAGGGGGGAACGAAAAACTGTTTTTT
TRBV13	TRBJ2-1	-	-	CASSSRGSLYNEQFF	TGTGCCAGCAGCTCTCGGGGGTCTTTATACAATGAGCAGTTCTTC
TRBV7-9	TRBJ1-2	-	-	CASSSTGTVYGYTF	TGTGCCAGCAGCTCAACCGGGACTGTCTATGGCTACACCTTC
TRBV7-3	TRBJ2-3	once	TRBD1	CASSSTGGSTDTQYF	TGTGCCAGCAGCTCGACAGGGGGGAGCACAGATACGCAGTATTTT
TRBV5-4	TRBJ2-2	-	-	CASRALTGELFF	TGTGCCAGCAGGGCCCTTACCGGGGAGCTGTTTTTT
TRBV10-1	TRBJ1-5	-	-	CASSETPDQPQHF	TGCGCCAGCAGTGAGACTCCCGATCAGCCCCAGCATTTT
TRBV19	TRBJ1-5	few	-	CASSTPRTAHSNQPQHF	TGTGCCAGTAGTACGCCGCGGACAGCCCATAGCAATCAGCCCCAGCATTTT
TRBV29-1	TRBJ2-1	-	-	CSVEGFGPRSYNEQFF	TGCAGCGTTGAAGGATTCGGGCCCCGCTCCTACAATGAGCAGTTCTTC
TRBV4-1	TRBJ1-5	-	TRBD1	CASSQSPPRTGSNQPQHF	TGCGCCAGCAGCCAATCCCCCCCCCGGACAGGAAGCAATCAGCCCCAGCATTTT
TRBV2	TRBJ2-3	-	-	CASSAGDPDTQYF	TGTGCCAGCAGTGCCGGCGATCCAGATACGCAGTATTTT
TRBV27	TRBJ2-7	-	-	CASSLSVRATYEQYF	TGTGCCAGCAGTTTATCGGTTCGTGCTACCTACGAGCAGTACTTC
TRBV28	TRBJ2-1	-	TRBD2	CASSTGGMPFF	TGTGCCAGCAGTACCGGGGGGATGCCCTTCTTC
TRBV7-9	TRBJ2-1	-	-	CASSFTLASYNEQFF	TGTGCCAGCAGCTTTACTCTAGCGTCCTACAATGAGCAGTTCTTC
TRBV5-5	TRBJ1-5	few	-	CASSAGGNQPQHF	TGTGCCAGCAGCGCCGGGGGGAATCAGCCCCAGCATTTT
TRBV27	TRBJ2-3	-	-	CASRPRGTDTQYF	TGTGCCAGCAGGCCAAGGGGAACAGATACGCAGTATTTT
TRBV10-1	TRBJ2-7	-	-	CASSEFAESRYEQYF	TGCGCCAGCAGTGAGTTTGCAGAATCCCGATACGAGCAGTACTTC
TRBV5-1	TRBJ2-7	-	TRBD2	CASSPLGLAYEQYF	TGCGCCAGCAGCCCGCTGGGACTAGCCTACGAGCAGTACTTC
TRBV10-1	TRBJ2-1	once	TRBD2	CASSASGTYNEQFF	TGCGCCAGCAGTGCTAGCGGGACCTACAATGAGCAGTTCTTC
TRBV9	TRBJ2-3	-	TRBD2	CASSPEIAGAHTDTQYF	TGTGCCAGCAGCCCCGAAATAGCGGGAGCTCACACAGATACGCAGTATTTT
TRBV9	TRBJ2-7	once	-	CASSVALGGSYEQYF	TGTGCCAGCAGCGTAGCTCTAGGGGGTTCCTACGAGCAGTACTTC
TRBV5-1	TRBJ2-1	once	TRBD1	CASSLNRGRDNKFF	TGCGCCAGCAGCTTAAACAGGGGGCGTGATAATAAGTTCTTC
TRBV27	TRBJ2-7	-	-	CASSTSRDGFYEQYF	TGTGCCAGCAGTACATCCCGGGACGGTTTCTACGAGCAGTACTTC
TRBV9	TRBJ2-3	-	-	CASSVTGDTDTQYF	TGTGCCAGCAGCGTGACCGGGGACACAGATACGCAGTATTTT
TRBV27	TRBJ2-3	-	TRBD2	CASGRGTDTQYF	TGTGCCAGCGGGAGGGGCACAGATACGCAGTATTTT
TRBV7-9	TRBJ1-5	-	-	CASSLHSGANQPQHF	TGTGCCAGCAGCTTACATTCAGGTGCTAATCAGCCCCAGCATTTT
TRBV19	TRBJ2-2	-	-	CASSLGAGGELFF	TGTGCCAGTAGCCTCGGGGCCGGCGGGGAGCTGTTTTTT
TRBV10-3	TRBJ2-4	once	-	CAITPESAKNIQYF	TGTGCCATCACACCGGAATCCGCCAAAAACATTCAGTACTTC
TRBV28	TRBJ2-3	-	TRBD2	CASSRGADTQYF	TGTGCCAGCAGTCGGGGGGCAGATACGCAGTATTTT
TRBV28	TRBJ1-6	once	-	CASSFGQSDSPLHF	TGTGCCAGCAGTTTCGGTCAGTCGGATTCACCCCTCCACTTT
TRBV5-6	TRBJ2-1	-	-	CASSLGPSSYNEQFF	TGTGCCAGCAGCTTGGGCCCAAGCTCCTACAATGAGCAGTTCTTC
TRBV7-9	TRBJ1-1	few	-	CASSLDWSEAFF	TGTGCCAGCAGCTTAGATTGGTCTGAAGCTTTCTTT
TRBV9	TRBJ2-3	-	-	CASSDDRSTDTQYF	TGTGCCAGCAGCGACGACAGAAGCACAGATACGCAGTATTTT
TRBV28	TRBJ1-2	once	-	CASSPGIFHTF	TGTGCCAGCAGTCCCGGGATTTTCCACACCTTC
TRBV27	TRBJ1-2	-	TRBD1	CASSFGQGGYGYTF	TGTGCCAGCAGTTTTGGACAGGGTGGATATGGCTACACCTTC
TRBV6-5	TRBJ2-7	-	-	CASRSSFEQYF	TGTGCCAGCAGATCAAGTTTCGAGCAGTACTTC
TRBV10-2	TRBJ1-3	-	-	CASMGHSGNTIYF	TGCGCCAGCATGGGTCACTCTGGAAACACCATATATTTT